This passage covers 13 T cell receptor beta chains from one sample sequenced in a study of T-cell reconstitution after alpha-beta-depleted transplantation in children. TCRbeta library construction was performed incorporating unique molecular identifiers. A single record per CDR3 protein comes from TCRdb applying MiXCR to the PCR reads. The sample holds around 580,000 distinct CDR3 sequences, 23% seen once. This specimen consisted of PBMCs, mostly from graft donor cells, obtained 360 days after TCRalphabeta/CD19-depleted stem cell transplant. The source is a boy less than two years old who had a stem cell transplant for acute myeloid leukemia, so the T cells may come from the graft donor.

This clonotype was recorded at least ten times. The chain uses TRBV12-3 or TRBV12-4 and TRBJ1-6; D possibly corresponds to TRBD1 (5 bases). The ends were cut back, 5 bases at V and 7 bases at J, with 15 bases in the middle. This CDR3 contains 15 residues. The chain's CDR3 is CASSASGFVNSPLHF. The DNA for the CDR3 is TGTGCCAGCAGTGCGTCAGGGTTTGTAAATTCACCCCTCCACTTT.

This clonotype has at least ten counts. This chain links TRBV28 with TRBJ2-2, with 8 bases lining up with TRBD1. Germline V gene data show CDR1 as MDHEN and CDR2 as SYDVKM. The CDR3 has 16 amino acids. V shed 5 bases and J 0 bases; nucleotides not matched to a gene: 5. CDR3 in DNA: TGTGCCAGCAGTGGACCACAGGGGGCGAACACCGGGGAGCTGTTTTTT. Amino acids: CASSGPQGANTGELFF.

This clonotype has ten or more counts. The chain combines TRBV29-1 with TRBJ1-1, with D hard to call. The CDR3 extends over 13 amino acids. The germline V gene encodes CDR1 SQVTM and CDR2 ANQGSEA. Trimming removed 6 bases at V and 3 bases at J, with 14 bases between. This CDR3 reads CSVYSALDTEAFF. The CDR3 nucleotides are TGCAGCGTCTACAGTGCCCTGGACACTGAAGCTTTCTTT.

The chain has TRBV29-1 and TRBJ1-1, with TRBD1 identical over 7 bases. The CDR3 has 12 residues. CDR1 is SQVTM and CDR2 is ANQGSEA in the germline V gene. V lost 7 bases, J lost 4 bases, and 6 bases stayed unmatched. The CDR3 region is CSDGQVGTEAFF. DNA for the CDR3: TGCAGCGATGGACAGGTGGGCACTGAAGCTTTCTTT.

The gene calls are TRBV4-3 and TRBJ2-1; D remains ambiguous. CDR1 LGHNA and CDR2 YSLEER come from the germline V gene. V lost 4 bases, J lost 3 bases, and 16 bases lay in between. This CDR3 region has 16 residues. In DNA, the CDR3 is TGCGCCAGCAGCCCAGAGACGGAGACAAACTACAATGAGCAGTTCTTC. Protein product: CASSPETETNYNEQFF.

The chain links TRBV20-1 to TRBJ1-5, with 8 nucleotides matching TRBD1. Germline CDR1 DFQATT, CDR2 SNEGSKA (reference sequence). V shed 0 bases and J 4 bases; nucleotides not matched to a gene: 11. CDR3 length: 17 residues. In nucleotides, the CDR3 is TGCAGTGCTAGAGATCCGATGGGTCAGGGGGCGAATCAGCCCCAGCATTTT. Translation gives CSARDPMGQGANQPQHF.

V gene TRBV7-7 combines with J gene TRBJ2-5; 9 bases align to TRBD2. The V gene end was trimmed by 2 bases and the J gene end by 5 bases; junction bases not matched to a gene: 6. The CDR3 consists of 15 residues. The germline V gene encodes CDR1 SSHAT and CDR2 FNYEAQ (reference sequence). The CDR3 region has the DNA TGTGCCAGCAGCTTACGGGCTAGCGGGGCTGAGACCCAGTACTTC. Protein sequence: CASSLRASGAETQYF.

This clonotype has ten or more counts. V gene TRBV6-5 combines with J gene TRBJ2-4, with D possibly TRBD1 on 5 matching bases. V was shortened by 2 bases and J by 8 bases, with 13 bases between the two germline ends. CDR3 size: 14 residues. CDR1 MNHEY and CDR2 SVGAGI come from the germline V gene. The chain's CDR3 is CASSYGAGWDIQYF. The CDR3, as DNA: TGTGCCAGCAGTTACGGGGCAGGGTGGGACATTCAGTACTTC.

The chain recombines TRBV7-9 with TRBJ2-5; D is perhaps TRBD1 or TRBD2 (5 bases each). The CDR3 is 17 residues long. Germline lookup yields CDR1 SEHNR and CDR2 FQNEAQ (reference sequence). The V and J ends lost 0 bases and 7 bases respectively, with 21 bases between them. For the CDR3, the DNA is TGTGCCAGCAGCTTAGCGGGAACCGGGGCACCACGGGGGACCCAGTACTTC. Amino acid sequence: CASSLAGTGAPRGTQYF.

The chain links TRBV20-1 to TRBJ2-2; 7 nucleotides align to TRBD2. The CDR3 is made up of 16 amino acids. CDR1 and CDR2 (germline): DFQATT, SNEGSKA (reference sequence). The trim removed 6 bases at V and 3 bases at J, leaving 13 bases unmatched. The CDR3 protein is CSALEGWTRDTGELFF. The CDR3 DNA sequence: TGCAGTGCCCTCGAGGGATGGACTAGGGACACCGGGGAGCTGTTTTTT.

The sample holds a few counts of this clonotype. The chain recombines TRBV4-1 with TRBJ2-2, with D unresolved. Per germline, CDR1 MGHRA and CDR2 YSYEKL. Trimming removed 4 bases at V and 7 bases at J, with 16 bases between. CDR3 length equals 15 residues. The CDR3 DNA is TGCGCCAGCAGCCCTTATGGGGAAAGTGACGGGGAGCTGTTTTTT. Translating it yields CASSPYGESDGELFF.

In DNA form, the CDR3 reads TGTGCCAGCTCCCTACAGGCCAGGGGACAGAGCTCCTACGAGCAGTACTTC. This encodes CASSLQARGQSSYEQYF. The V call is TRBV18, the J call TRBJ2-7; TRBD1 matches at 7 bases. CDR1 and CDR2 from the germline V gene are KGHSH and LQKENI. CDR3 length equals 17 residues. The trim removed 6 bases at V and 0 bases at J, leaving 14 bases unmatched.

On this clonotype itself: The junction departs from the called germline gene at one end, perhaps through a read error. The chain links TRBV15 to TRBJ2-1; no firm D call. Germline CDR1 reads LNHNV; CDR2 reads YYDKDF (reference sequence). The CDR3 consists of 11 residues. This CDR3 is CATSHDNGQFF. Written as DNA, the CDR3 is TGTGCCACCAGCCATGACAATGGGCAGTTCTTC.